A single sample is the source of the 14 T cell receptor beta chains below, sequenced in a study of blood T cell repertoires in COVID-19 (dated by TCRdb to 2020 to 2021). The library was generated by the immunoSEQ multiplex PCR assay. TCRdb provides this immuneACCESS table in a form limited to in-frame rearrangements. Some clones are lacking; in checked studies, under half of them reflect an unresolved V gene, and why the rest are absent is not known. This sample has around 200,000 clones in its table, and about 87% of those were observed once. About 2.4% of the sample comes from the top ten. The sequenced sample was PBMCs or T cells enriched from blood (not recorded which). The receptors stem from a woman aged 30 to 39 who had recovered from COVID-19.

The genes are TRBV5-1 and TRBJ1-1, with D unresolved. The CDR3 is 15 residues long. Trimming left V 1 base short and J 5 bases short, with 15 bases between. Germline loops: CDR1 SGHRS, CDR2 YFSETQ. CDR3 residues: CASSLFSGGGTEAFF. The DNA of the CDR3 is TGCGCCAGCAGCTTGTTTTCGGGAGGAGGTACTGAAGCTTTCTTT.

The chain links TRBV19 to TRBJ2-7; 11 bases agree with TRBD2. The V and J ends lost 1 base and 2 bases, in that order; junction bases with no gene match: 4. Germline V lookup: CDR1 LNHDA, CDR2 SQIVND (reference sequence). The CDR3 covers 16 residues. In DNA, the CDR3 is TGTGCCAGTAGTATAGGCCCTAGCGGGGGGCCCTACGAGCAGTACTTC. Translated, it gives CASSIGPSGGPYEQYF.

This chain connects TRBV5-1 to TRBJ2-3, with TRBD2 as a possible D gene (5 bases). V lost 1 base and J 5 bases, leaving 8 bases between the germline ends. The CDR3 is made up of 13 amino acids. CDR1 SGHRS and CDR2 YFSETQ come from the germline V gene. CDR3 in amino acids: CASSLHEGDTQYF. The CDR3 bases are TGCGCCAGCAGCTTGCATGAGGGAGATACGCAGTATTTT.

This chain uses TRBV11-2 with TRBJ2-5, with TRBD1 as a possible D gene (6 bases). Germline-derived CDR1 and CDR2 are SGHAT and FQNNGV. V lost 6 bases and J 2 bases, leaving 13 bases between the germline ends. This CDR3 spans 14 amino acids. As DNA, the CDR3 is TGTGCCAGCAGTCTCACAGGGACGCAAGAGACCCAGTACTTC. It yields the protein CASSLTGTQETQYF.

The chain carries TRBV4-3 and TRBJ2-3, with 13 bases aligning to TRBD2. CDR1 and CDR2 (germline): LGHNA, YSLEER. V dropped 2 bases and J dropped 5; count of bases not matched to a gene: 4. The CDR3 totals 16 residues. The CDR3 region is CASSQTSGGALDTQYF. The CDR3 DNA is TGCGCCAGCAGCCAAACTAGCGGGGGGGCCTTAGATACGCAGTATTTT.

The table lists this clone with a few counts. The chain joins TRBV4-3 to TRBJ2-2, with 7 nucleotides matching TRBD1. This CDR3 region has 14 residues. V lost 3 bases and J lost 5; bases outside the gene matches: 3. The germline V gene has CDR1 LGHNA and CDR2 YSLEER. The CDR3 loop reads CASSHNRGTGELFF. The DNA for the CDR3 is TGCGCCAGCAGCCACAACAGGGGAACCGGGGAGCTGTTTTTT.

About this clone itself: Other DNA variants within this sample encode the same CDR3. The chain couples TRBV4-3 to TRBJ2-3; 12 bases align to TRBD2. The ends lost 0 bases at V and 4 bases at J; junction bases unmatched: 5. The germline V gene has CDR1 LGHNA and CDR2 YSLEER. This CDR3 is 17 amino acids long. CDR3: CASSQDTASGGADTQYF. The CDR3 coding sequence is TGCGCCAGCAGCCAAGATACCGCTAGCGGGGGGGCAGATACGCAGTATTTT.

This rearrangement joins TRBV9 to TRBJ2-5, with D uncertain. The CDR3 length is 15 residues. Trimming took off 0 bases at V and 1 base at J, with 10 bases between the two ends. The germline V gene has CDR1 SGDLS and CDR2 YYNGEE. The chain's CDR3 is CASSVVGSSQETQYF. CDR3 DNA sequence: TGTGCCAGCAGCGTAGTTGGCTCCTCCCAAGAGACCCAGTACTTC.

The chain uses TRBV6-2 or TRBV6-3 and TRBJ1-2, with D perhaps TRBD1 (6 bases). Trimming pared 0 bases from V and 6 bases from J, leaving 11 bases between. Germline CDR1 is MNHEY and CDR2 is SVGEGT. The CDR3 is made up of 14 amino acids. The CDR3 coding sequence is TGTGCCAGCAGTTACTCGGACCACAGGGATGGCTACACCTTC. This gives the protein CASSYSDHRDGYTF.

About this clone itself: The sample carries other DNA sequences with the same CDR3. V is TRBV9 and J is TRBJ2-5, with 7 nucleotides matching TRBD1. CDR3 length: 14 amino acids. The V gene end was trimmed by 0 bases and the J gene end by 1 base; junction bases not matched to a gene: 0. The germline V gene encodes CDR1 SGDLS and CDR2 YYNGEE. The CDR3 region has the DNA TGTGCCAGCAGCGTAGCAGGGGGCCAAGAGACCCAGTACTTC. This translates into CASSVAGGQETQYF. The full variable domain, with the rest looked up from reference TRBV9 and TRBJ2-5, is DSGVTQTPKHLITATGQRVTLRCSPRSGDLSVYWYQQSLDQGLQFLIQYYNGEERAKGNILERFSAQQFPDLHSELNLSSLELGDSALYFCASSVAGGQETQYFGPGTRLLVL.

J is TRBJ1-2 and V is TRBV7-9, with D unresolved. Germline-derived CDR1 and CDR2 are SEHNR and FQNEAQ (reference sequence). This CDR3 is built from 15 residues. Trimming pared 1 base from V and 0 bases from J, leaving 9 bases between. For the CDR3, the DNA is TGTGCCAGCAGCTTAGGGTCCAGGTCTAACTATGGCTACACCTTC. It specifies CASSLGSRSNYGYTF.

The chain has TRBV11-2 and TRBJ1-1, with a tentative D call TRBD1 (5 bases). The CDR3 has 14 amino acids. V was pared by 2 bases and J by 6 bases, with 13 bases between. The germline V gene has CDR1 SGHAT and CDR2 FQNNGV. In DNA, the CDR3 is TGTGCCAGCAGCTTAACAACAGGTTCTTCTGAAGCTTTCTTT. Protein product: CASSLTTGSSEAFF.

CDR3 amino acids: CASSLGGADYEQYF. The CDR3 DNA is TGTGCCAGCAGTTTAGGCGGGGCGGACTACGAGCAGTACTTC. J is TRBJ2-7 and V is TRBV27; possible D gene TRBD2, 6 bases. This CDR3 is 14 amino acids long. V shed 2 bases and J shed 3 bases, with 11 bases lying between them. CDR1 MNHEY and CDR2 SMNVEV come from the germline V gene (reference sequence).

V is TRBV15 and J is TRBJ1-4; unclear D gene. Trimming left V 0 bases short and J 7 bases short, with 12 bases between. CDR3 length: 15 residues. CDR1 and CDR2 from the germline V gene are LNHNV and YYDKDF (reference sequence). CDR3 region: CATSRDLGDGEKLFF. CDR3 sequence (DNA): TGTGCCACCAGCAGAGATCTAGGAGATGGTGAAAAACTGTTTTTT.